These 32 T cell receptor gamma chains were all obtained from the same sample, sequenced in a study of human gamma delta and Vdelta1 T cells. TCRdb reanalysed the PCR reads with CATT. The table has about 3,900 gamma-chain clones, 16% seen once. No antigen is known for these receptors. The specimen sequenced was Vdelta1 gamma-delta T cells from blood grown in culture (DOT cells). Receptor source: a human donor in good health.

About this clone: A read error may account for a junction end that differs from germline. The chain is built from TRGV8 and TRGJP2. CDR3 length: 17 amino acids. Germline V gene sequence: CDR1 VENAVY, CDR2 YDSYNSRV. The CDR3 DNA is TGTACCACCTGGGATAAAAGGAGGAAGAGTAGTGATTGGATCAAGACGTTT. Its protein is CTTWDKRRKSSDWIKTF.

This clone has only one observation. A read error likely explains this, since a far larger clone differs by one base. Other DNA sequences in this sample translate to the same CDR3. The chain carries TRGV9 and TRGJ1 or TRGJ2. Germline CDR1 GITISATS, CDR2 ISYDGTV (reference sequence). The CDR3 totals 10 residues. CDR3 DNA sequence: TGTGCCTTGTGGGTCCTTAAGAAACTTTTT. This sequence encodes CALWVLKKLF.

The J gene was reported as TRGJP2; the V gene went uncalled. The length of the CDR3 is 11 residues. DNA for the CDR3: TGTTCGGGTAGTAGTGATTGGATCAAGACGTTT. Translated, it gives CSGSSDWIKTF.

The chain couples TRGV9 to TRGJ1 or TRGJ2. The CDR3 has 14 amino acids. Unmatched junction bases numbered 6, after V lost 0 bases and J lost 4 bases. The germline V gene encodes CDR1 GITISATS and CDR2 ISYDGTV (reference sequence). CDR3 protein: CALWEVRLYYKKLF. CDR3 nucleotide sequence: TGTGCCTTGTGGGAGGTGCGGCTCTATTATAAGAAACTCTTT.

This clone qualifies as medium-sized. The V gene is TRGV2, the J gene TRGJ1 or TRGJ2. Germline V gives CDR1 EGSNGY, CDR2 YDSYNSKV. The CDR3 has 14 amino acids. V lost 2 bases, J lost 0 bases, and 4 bases stayed unmatched. This CDR3 reads CATWDVSNYYKKLF. Written as DNA, the CDR3 is TGTGCCACCTGGGACGTCTCGAATTATTATAAGAAACTCTTT.

This clone qualifies as medium-sized. This chain uses TRGV5P with TRGJ1 or TRGJ2. TRGV5P constitutes a pseudogene. The CDR3 has 15 residues. The CDR3 loop reads CATWGVRGTYYKKLF. CDR3 nucleotides: TGTGCCACCTGGGGCGTCCGGGGGACTTATTATAAGAAACTCTTT.

The chain recombines TRGV10 with TRGJP2. TRGV10 is given ORF status, its function remaining uncertain. The ends lost 9 bases at V and 15 bases at J; junction bases unmatched: 11. The length of the CDR3 is 11 residues. The CDR3 reads CAACVRRVKTF. DNA for the CDR3: TGTGCTGCGTGCGTCCGTCGGGTCAAGACGTTT.

In its sample, this clone was seen once. J is TRGJ1 or TRGJ2 and V is TRGV8. The ends lost 0 bases at V and 8 bases at J; junction bases unmatched: 13. CDR3 length equals 15 residues. CDR1 and CDR2 from the germline V gene are VENAVY and YDSYNSRV. The CDR3 here is CATWDRPKGLNKKLF. CDR3 sequence (DNA): TGTGCCACCTGGGATAGGCCCAAGGGTTTGAATAAGAAACTCTTT.

This clone is medium-sized in the sample. This sequence joins TRGV5 and TRGJ1 or TRGJ2. Trimming took 3 bases from V and 3 from J; bases not matched to a gene: 5. CDR1 is VINAFY and CDR2 is YDVSNSKD in the germline V gene. The CDR3 contains 13 residues. CDR3 in amino acids: CATWDGAYYKKLF. DNA for the CDR3: TGTGCCACCTGGGACGGTGCTTATTATAAGAAACTCTTT.

V and J are TRGV3 and TRGJ1 or TRGJ2. V lost 6 bases to trimming and J lost 10 bases; unmatched junction nucleotides: 15. Germline V gene lookup returns CDR1 VTNTFY and CDR2 YDVSTARD (reference sequence). CDR3 length equals 13 residues. The CDR3 reads CATWSREGVKKLF. In nucleotides, the CDR3 is TGTGCCACCTGGTCTCGAGAGGGGGTAAAGAAACTCTTT.

The V gene is TRGV8, the J gene TRGJP2. The CDR3 consists of 11 residues. Trimming at V came to 0 bases and at J to 18 bases, leaving 7 bases not matched to a gene. Germline assignment: CDR1 VENAVY and CDR2 YDSYNSRV. The CDR3 DNA sequence: TGTGCCACCTGGGATAGGAGAATGGAGACGTTT. It is translated as CATWDRRMETF.

This clone was observed a few times. Within the sample, other DNA sequences also encode this same CDR3. The chain couples TRGV2 to TRGJ1 or TRGJ2. CDR1 and CDR2 (germline): EGSNGY, YDSYNSKV. The CDR3 covers 11 residues. The junction had 4 bases not matched to a gene; V was cut back by 0 bases and J by 11 bases. This CDR3 reads CATWDGPEKLF. CDR3 coding DNA: TGTGCCACCTGGGACGGGCCAGAGAAACTCTTT.

There are a few counts of this clone. The chain joins TRGV8 to TRGJ1 or TRGJ2. The CDR3 contains 11 residues. Germline trimming cut 5 bases from V and 7 bases from J; bases unmatched to any gene: 5. Germline lookup yields CDR1 VENAVY and CDR2 YDSYNSRV. CDR3 DNA sequence: TGTGCCACCTGGGGACCATATAAGAAACTCTTT. Encoded protein: CATWGPYKKLF.

V is TRGV3 and J is TRGJP1. The CDR3 runs 17 residues. The germline V gene encodes CDR1 VTNTFY and CDR2 YDVSTARD (reference sequence). V gave up 0 bases and J gave up 2 bases; unmatched junction bases: 9. Here the CDR3 reads CATWDRLGITTGWFKIF. Written as DNA, the CDR3 is TGTGCCACCTGGGACAGGCTTGGGATCACCACTGGTTGGTTCAAGATATTT.

The chain joins TRGV9 to TRGJ1 or TRGJ2. The CDR3 loop spans 13 amino acids. Per germline, CDR1 GITISATS and CDR2 ISYDGTV (reference sequence). The trim removed 0 bases at V and 12 bases at J, leaving 11 bases unmatched. CDR3 in DNA: TGTGCCTTGTGGGAGGTGAGGTCGATGAGGAAACTCTTT. This codes for CALWEVRSMRKLF.

In this sample, this clone turned up a few times. V is TRGV8 and J is TRGJP1. This CDR3 contains 16 residues. The germline V gene has CDR1 VENAVY and CDR2 YDSYNSRV. The ends lost 0 bases at V and 2 bases at J; junction bases unmatched: 6. The DNA of the CDR3 is TGTGCCACCTGGGATAGGCCGTGGACCACTGGTTGGTTCAAGATATTT. It translates to CATWDRPWTTGWFKIF.

This clone was found a few times. This chain connects TRGV4 to TRGJ1 or TRGJ2. CDR3 length equals 17 residues. Trimming cost V 6 bases and J 0 bases; bases outside gene matches: 17. CDR1 and CDR2 (germline): EGSTGY, YDSYTSSV. The CDR3 loop reads CATWIYPSLTNYYKKLF. CDR3 DNA: TGTGCCACCTGGATCTACCCCTCATTAACGAATTATTATAAGAAACTCTTT.

This chain links TRGV2 with TRGJ1 or TRGJ2. The V gene's germline CDR1 is EGSNGY and CDR2 YDSYNSKV. The CDR3 has 14 residues. V lost 2 bases and J lost 5; bases outside the gene matches: 9. DNA for the CDR3: TGTGCCACCTGGGACGCCCGGAACCATTATAAGAAACTCTTT. It translates to CATWDARNHYKKLF.

This clone was seen more than once but under ten times. This rearrangement joins TRGV2 to TRGJ1 or TRGJ2. Trimming removed 2 bases from V and 5 bases from J; junction bases left unmatched: 6. The CDR3 is 13 amino acids. From germline, CDR1 is EGSNGY and CDR2 YDSYNSKV. Here the CDR3 reads CATWDAWDYKKLF. The DNA of the CDR3 is TGTGCCACCTGGGACGCATGGGATTATAAGAAACTCTTT.

V gene TRGV10 combines with J gene TRGJP2. TRGV10 is identified as an open reading frame with a role that is uncertain. The CDR3 is 16 amino acids. V shed 10 bases and J 2 bases; nucleotides not matched to a gene: 14. CDR3 sequence (DNA): TGTGCTGCGTATGGGGATAAGGACAGTAGTGATTGGATCAAGACGTTT. Amino acid sequence: CAAYGDKDSSDWIKTF.

This clone was seen more than once but under ten times. The chain links TRGV4 to TRGJ1 or TRGJ2. Germline CDR1 EGSTGY, CDR2 YDSYTSSV. The ends lost 2 bases at V and 2 bases at J; junction bases unmatched: 3. This CDR3 spans 13 amino acids. CDR3 sequence (DNA): TGTGCCACCTGGGATGAGTATTATTATAAGAAACTCTTT. As protein: CATWDEYYYKKLF.

This clone came up a few times. The chain combines TRGV9 with TRGJ1 or TRGJ2. CDR3 length equals 13 residues. Germline V gives CDR1 GITISATS, CDR2 ISYDGTV (reference sequence). Trimming took 6 bases from V and 11 from J; bases not matched to a gene: 16. CDR3 bases: TGTGCCTTGTGGCCCGTTAGGACAAGGCAGAAACTCTTT. Translated: CALWPVRTRQKLF.

This clone was detected only a few times. V and J are TRGV4 and TRGJP2. V lost 0 bases to trimming and J lost 5 bases; unmatched junction nucleotides: 6. This CDR3 region has 15 residues. Germline CDR1 EGSTGY, CDR2 YDSYTSSV. CDR3 nucleotides: TGTGCCACCTGGGATGGGCCAGCGAGTGATTGGATCAAGACGTTT. Translating gives CATWDGPASDWIKTF.

With respect to this clone: A read error may be the cause here, since a much bigger clone is one base away. The chain is built from TRGV3 and TRGJ1 or TRGJ2. The CDR3 covers 14 residues. CDR1 VTNTFY and CDR2 YDVSTARD come from the germline V gene (reference sequence). CDR3 protein: CATWDSANYCKKLF. The CDR3 DNA reads as TGTGCCACCTGGGACAGTGCGAATTATTGTAAGAAACTCTTT.

The chain has TRGV2 and TRGJ1 or TRGJ2. CDR1 and CDR2 (germline): EGSNGY, YDSYNSKV. V lost 1 base to trimming and J lost 1 base; unmatched junction nucleotides: 4. The length of the CDR3 is 14 residues. The CDR3 sequence is CATWDGYNYYKKLF. CDR3 DNA sequence: TGTGCCACCTGGGACGGCTATAATTATTATAAGAAACTCTTT.

This clone was found a few times. V gene TRGV2 combines with J gene TRGJ1 or TRGJ2. This CDR3 comprises 10 residues. V gave up 1 base and J gave up 15 bases; unmatched junction bases: 6. The germline V gene encodes CDR1 EGSNGY and CDR2 YDSYNSKV. The CDR3 region has the DNA TGTGCCACCTGGGACGGACCGGGACTCTTT. This encodes CATWDGPGLF.

V is TRGV3 and J is TRGJ1 or TRGJ2. Germline values: CDR1 VTNTFY, CDR2 YDVSTARD (reference sequence). J gave up 11 bases and V 0 bases, and 10 bases lay outside the gene matches. The CDR3 runs to 13 residues. The CDR3, as DNA: TGTGCCACCTGGGACAGGCCGGGGGTGGAGAAACTCTTT. Encoded protein: CATWDRPGVEKLF.

The chain links TRGV3 to TRGJP2. Per germline, CDR1 VTNTFY and CDR2 YDVSTARD (reference sequence). J gave up 6 bases and V 0 bases, and 7 bases lay outside the gene matches. The CDR3 spans 15 residues. The CDR3 loop reads CATWDRRGGDWIKTF. In DNA, the CDR3 is TGTGCCACCTGGGACAGGCGGGGTGGTGATTGGATCAAGACGTTT.

This clone was picked up a small number of times. This chain joins TRGV3 and TRGJP2. This CDR3 has 14 amino acids. V lost 2 bases and J lost 2; bases outside the gene matches: 2. Germline CDR1 is VTNTFY and CDR2 is YDVSTARD (reference sequence). CDR3 bases: TGTGCCACCTGGGACAAGAGTAGTGATTGGATCAAGACGTTT. It codes for CATWDKSSDWIKTF.

By share, this clone ranks as large. Other DNA sequences in the sample encode the same CDR3. The chain is built from TRGV9 and TRGJ1 or TRGJ2. V lost 1 base to trimming and J lost 10 bases; unmatched junction nucleotides: 4. From germline, CDR1 is GITISATS and CDR2 ISYDGTV (reference sequence). This CDR3 has 11 residues. DNA for the CDR3: TGTGCCTTGTGGGAGGTACGCAAGAAACTCTTT. Its protein is CALWEVRKKLF.

The chain recombines TRGV3 with TRGJP2. Losses at the gene ends were 0 bases for V and 6 bases for J; bases not matched to a gene: 4. Germline loops: CDR1 VTNTFY, CDR2 YDVSTARD (reference sequence). CDR3 length: 14 residues. The CDR3 bases are TGTGCCACCTGGGACAGGCGGTGTGATTGGATCAAGACGTTT. It encodes CATWDRRCDWIKTF.

The table lists this clone with a few counts. V and J are TRGV2 and TRGJ1 or TRGJ2. The CDR3 runs 14 residues. Per germline, CDR1 EGSNGY and CDR2 YDSYNSKV. The junction had 9 bases not matched to a gene; V was cut back by 0 bases and J by 7 bases. The CDR3 sequence: CATWDGPLGYKKLF. CDR3 sequence (DNA): TGTGCCACCTGGGACGGGCCTCTGGGGTATAAGAAACTCTTT.